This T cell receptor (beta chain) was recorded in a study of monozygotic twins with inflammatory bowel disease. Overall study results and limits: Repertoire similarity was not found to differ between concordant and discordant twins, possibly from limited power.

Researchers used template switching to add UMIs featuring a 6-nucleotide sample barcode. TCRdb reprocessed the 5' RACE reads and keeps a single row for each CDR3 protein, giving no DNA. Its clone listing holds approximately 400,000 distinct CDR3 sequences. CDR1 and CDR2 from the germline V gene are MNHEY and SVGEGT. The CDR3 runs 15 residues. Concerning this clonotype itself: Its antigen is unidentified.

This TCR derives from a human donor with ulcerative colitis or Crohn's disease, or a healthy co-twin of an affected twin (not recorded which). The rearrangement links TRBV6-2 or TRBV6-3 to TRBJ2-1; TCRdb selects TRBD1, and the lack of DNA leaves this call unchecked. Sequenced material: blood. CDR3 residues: CASNSRDRFRNEQFF.